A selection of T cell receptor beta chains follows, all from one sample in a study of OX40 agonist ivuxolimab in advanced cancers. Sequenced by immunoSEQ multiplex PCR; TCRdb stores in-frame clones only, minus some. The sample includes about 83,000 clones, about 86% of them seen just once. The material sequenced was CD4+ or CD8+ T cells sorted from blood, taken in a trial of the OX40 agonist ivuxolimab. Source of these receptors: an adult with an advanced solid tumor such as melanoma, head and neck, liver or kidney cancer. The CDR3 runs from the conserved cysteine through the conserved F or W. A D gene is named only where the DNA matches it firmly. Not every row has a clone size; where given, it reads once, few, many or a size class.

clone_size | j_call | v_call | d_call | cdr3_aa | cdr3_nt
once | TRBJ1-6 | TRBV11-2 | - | CASSLPWDTNSPLHF | TGTGCCAGCAGCCTCCCCTGGGATACTAATTCACCCCTCCACTTT
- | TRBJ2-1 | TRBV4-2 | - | CASSQSGGGDEQFF | TGTGCCAGCAGCCAATCCGGCGGGGGCGATGAGCAGTTCTTC
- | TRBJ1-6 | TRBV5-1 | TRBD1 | CASSLGTGGKNSPLHF | TGCGCCAGCAGCTTGGGGACAGGGGGCAAGAATTCACCCCTCCACTTT
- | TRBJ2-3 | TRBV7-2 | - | CASSLIPNTDTQYF | TGTGCCAGCAGCTTAATTCCCAACACAGATACGCAGTATTTT
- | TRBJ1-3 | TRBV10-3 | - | CAIRESSGNTIYF | TGTGCCATCAGAGAAAGCTCTGGAAACACCATATATTTT
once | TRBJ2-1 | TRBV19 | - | CASSIGLGVDSYNEQFF | TGTGCCAGTAGTATTGGGCTGGGGGTTGACTCCTACAATGAGCAGTTCTTC
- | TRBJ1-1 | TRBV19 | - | CASISLRGTEAFF | TGTGCCAGTATCTCGCTGAGGGGCACTGAAGCTTTCTTT
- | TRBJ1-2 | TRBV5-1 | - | CASSLDGDYGYTF | TGCGCCAGCAGCTTGGATGGGGACTATGGCTACACCTTC
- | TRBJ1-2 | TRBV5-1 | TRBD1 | CASSSQGALEGYTF | TGCGCCAGCAGCTCCCAGGGGGCGCTGGAAGGCTACACCTTC
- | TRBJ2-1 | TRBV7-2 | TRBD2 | CASSPQAAGGRYNEQFF | TGTGCCAGCAGCCCGCAGGCGGCGGGGGGAAGATACAATGAGCAGTTCTTC
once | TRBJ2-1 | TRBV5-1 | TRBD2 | CASSTLAGRYNEQFF | TGCGCCAGCAGCACACTAGCGGGGCGCTACAATGAGCAGTTCTTC
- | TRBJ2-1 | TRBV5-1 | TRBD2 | CASSPDLAGGARNEQFF | TGCGCCAGCAGCCCCGATTTAGCGGGGGGGGCGCGCAATGAGCAGTTCTTC
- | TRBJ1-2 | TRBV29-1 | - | CSVEDYRVPYGYTF | TGCAGCGTTGAGGATTACAGGGTACCTTATGGCTACACCTTC
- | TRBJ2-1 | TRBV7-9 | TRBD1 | CASSLVSRQGDNEQFF | TGTGCCAGCAGCTTAGTTTCACGACAGGGAGACAATGAGCAGTTCTTC
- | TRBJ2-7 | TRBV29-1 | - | CSVGTGGGNYEQYF | TGCAGCGTTGGAACAGGGGGAGGGAACTACGAGCAGTACTTC
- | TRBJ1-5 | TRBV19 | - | CASTDGPYSNQPQHF | TGTGCCAGTACCGACGGGCCGTATAGCAATCAGCCCCAGCATTTT
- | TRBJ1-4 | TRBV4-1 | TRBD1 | CASKRGTGGREKLFF | TGCGCCAGCAAGAGGGGGACAGGGGGGAGGGAAAAACTGTTTTTT
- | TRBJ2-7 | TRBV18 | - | CASSPAGTTDYEQYF | TGTGCCAGCTCACCCGCCGGGACAACGGACTACGAGCAGTACTTC
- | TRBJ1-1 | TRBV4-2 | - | CASSVGTEDTEAFF | TGTGCCAGCAGCGTTGGGACGGAAGACACTGAAGCTTTCTTT
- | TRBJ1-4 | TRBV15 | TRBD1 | CATRRGTGNEKLFF | TGTGCCACCAGAAGAGGGACAGGGAATGAAAAACTGTTTTTT
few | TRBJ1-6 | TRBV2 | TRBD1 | CASRQDRDRPLHF | TGTGCCAGCAGGCAGGACCGGGACAGGCCCCTCCACTTT
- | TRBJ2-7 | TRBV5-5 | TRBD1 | CASSPWTGTDEQYF | TGTGCCAGCAGCCCTTGGACAGGGACAGACGAGCAGTACTTC
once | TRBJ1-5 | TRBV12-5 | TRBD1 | CASGASGGGNQPQHF | TGTGCTAGTGGAGCCTCAGGGGGTGGCAATCAGCCCCAGCATTTT
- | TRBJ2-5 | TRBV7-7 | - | CASSLAGIEETQYF | TGTGCCAGCAGCTTAGCAGGGATTGAAGAGACCCAGTACTTC
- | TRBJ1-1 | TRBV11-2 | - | CASSFSSDTEAFF | TGTGCCAGCAGCTTTTCTAGCGACACTGAAGCTTTCTTT
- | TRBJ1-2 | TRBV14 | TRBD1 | CASSPWTGGVYGYTF | TGTGCCAGCAGCCCATGGACAGGGGGCGTCTATGGCTACACCTTC
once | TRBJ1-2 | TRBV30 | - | CAWSVGGAAGYTF | TGTGCCTGGAGTGTAGGGGGGGCAGCGGGCTACACCTTC
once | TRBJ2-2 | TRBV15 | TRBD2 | CATSSGGTSSLSGELFF | TGTGCCACCAGCAGTGGGGGGACTAGCAGTTTATCCGGGGAGCTGTTTTTT
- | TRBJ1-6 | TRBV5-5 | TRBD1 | CASSVFRGDINSPLHF | TGTGCCAGCAGCGTGTTCAGGGGGGATATCAATTCACCCCTCCACTTT
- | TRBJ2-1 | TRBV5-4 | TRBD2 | CASSSGTSGGGNEQFF | TGTGCCAGCAGCTCAGGGACTAGCGGGGGCGGAAATGAGCAGTTCTTC
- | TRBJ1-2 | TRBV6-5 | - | CASSVSGGSGYTF | TGTGCCAGCAGTGTTAGCGGAGGTAGTGGCTACACCTTC
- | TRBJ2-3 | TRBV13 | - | CASSLFARDFSSTDTQYF | TGTGCCAGCAGCCTTTTCGCGCGGGACTTCTCTTCCACAGATACGCAGTATTTT
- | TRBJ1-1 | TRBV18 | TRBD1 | CASSPPTGQAEAFF | TGTGCCAGCTCACCACCGACGGGACAGGCAGAAGCTTTCTTT
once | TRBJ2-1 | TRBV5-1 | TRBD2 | CASSAGGGGNEQFF | TGCGCCAGCAGCGCCGGCGGGGGGGGCAATGAGCAGTTCTTC
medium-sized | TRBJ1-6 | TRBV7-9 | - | CASSNRDNSPLHF | TGTGCCAGCAGCAACAGGGACAATTCACCCCTCCACTTT
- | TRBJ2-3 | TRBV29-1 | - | CSAGQEGRDTQYF | TGCAGCGCTGGACAGGAGGGTAGAGATACGCAGTATTTT
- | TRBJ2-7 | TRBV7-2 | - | CASSFDNAWEQYF | TGTGCCAGCAGCTTCGACAACGCGTGGGAGCAGTACTTC
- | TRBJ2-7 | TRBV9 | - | CASSSTPERIHF | TGTGCCAGCAGCTCCACTCCGGAGAGGATACACTTC
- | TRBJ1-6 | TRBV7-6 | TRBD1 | CASSFSPGQGDNSPLHF | TGTGCCAGCAGCTTTTCACCGGGACAGGGAGATAATTCACCCCTCCACTTT
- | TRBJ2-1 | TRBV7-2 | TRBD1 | CASSRTGTANNEQFF | TGTGCCAGCAGTCGGACCGGGACAGCGAACAATGAGCAGTTCTTC
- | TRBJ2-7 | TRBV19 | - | CAGLGAPTSYEQYF | TGTGCCGGGCTGGGGGCACCCACCTCCTACGAGCAGTACTTC
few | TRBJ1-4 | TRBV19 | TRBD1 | CASSSGQGWEKLFF | TGTGCCAGTAGTTCCGGACAGGGTTGGGAAAAACTGTTTTTT
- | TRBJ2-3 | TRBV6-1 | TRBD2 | CASTAGANTDTQYF | TGTGCCAGCACAGCGGGGGCGAACACAGATACGCAGTATTTT
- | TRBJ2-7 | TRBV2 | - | CASSEEGRRLEQYF | TGTGCCAGCAGTGAGGAGGGCAGGAGGCTCGAGCAGTACTTC
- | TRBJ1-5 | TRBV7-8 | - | CASSRMTGLRPQHF | TGTGCCAGCAGCCGGATGACAGGCTTACGGCCCCAGCATTTT
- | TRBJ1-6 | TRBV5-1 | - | CASSARDGYNSPLHF | TGCGCCAGCAGCGCGAGGGACGGCTACAATTCACCCCTCCACTTT
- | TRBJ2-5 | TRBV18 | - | CASSPPTRKETQYF | TGTGCCAGCTCACCCCCGACAAGGAAAGAGACCCAGTACTTC
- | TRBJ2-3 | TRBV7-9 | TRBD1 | CASSTDRGRTDTQYF | TGTGCCAGCAGCACCGACAGGGGACGCACAGATACGCAGTATTTT
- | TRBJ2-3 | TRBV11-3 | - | CASRGTGSDTQYF | TGTGCCAGCAGGGGTACGGGGTCCGATACGCAGTATTTT
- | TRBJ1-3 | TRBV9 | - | CASSTYTGVSGNTIYF | TGTGCCAGCAGCACCTACACAGGAGTCTCTGGAAACACCATATATTTT
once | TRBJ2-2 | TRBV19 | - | CASSIENRVTGELFF | TGTGCCAGTAGTATAGAGAACAGGGTTACCGGGGAGCTGTTTTTT
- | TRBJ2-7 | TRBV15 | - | CATSRDRENEQYF | TGTGCCACCAGCAGAGATCGGGAAAACGAGCAGTACTTC
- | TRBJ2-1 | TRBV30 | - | CAWSPRTSYNEQFF | TGTGCCTGGAGCCCGAGGACCTCCTACAATGAGCAGTTCTTC
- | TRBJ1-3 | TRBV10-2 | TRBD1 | CASSEQGSGNTIYF | TGCGCCAGCAGCGAACAGGGGTCTGGAAACACCATATATTTT
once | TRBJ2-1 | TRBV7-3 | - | CASSSGLPYNEQFF | TGTGCCAGCAGCTCTGGCCTCCCTTACAATGAGCAGTTCTTC